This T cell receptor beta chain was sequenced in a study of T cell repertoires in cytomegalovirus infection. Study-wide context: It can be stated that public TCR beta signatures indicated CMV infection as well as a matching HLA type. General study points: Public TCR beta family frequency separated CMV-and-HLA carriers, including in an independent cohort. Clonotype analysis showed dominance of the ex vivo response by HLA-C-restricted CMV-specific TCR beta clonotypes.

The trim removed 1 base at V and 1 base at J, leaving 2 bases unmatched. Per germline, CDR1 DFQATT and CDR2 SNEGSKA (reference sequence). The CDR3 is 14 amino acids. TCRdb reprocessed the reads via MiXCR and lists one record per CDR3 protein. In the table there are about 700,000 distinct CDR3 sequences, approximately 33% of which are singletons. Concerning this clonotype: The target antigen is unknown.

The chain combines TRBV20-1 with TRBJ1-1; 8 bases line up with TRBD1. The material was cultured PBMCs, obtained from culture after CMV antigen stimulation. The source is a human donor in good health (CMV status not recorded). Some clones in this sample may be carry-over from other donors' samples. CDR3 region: CSARGTGWNTEAFF. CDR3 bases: TGCAGTGCTAGAGGGACAGGGTGGAACACTGAAGCTTTCTTT.